The entry below gives a single T cell receptor (beta chain) sequence along with its context. What it binds is unknown. CDR3-region Arm-PCR and iRepertoire HTBI primers produced the TCR beta libraries. TCRdb re-called the multiplex PCR reads with MiXCR, one entry per CDR3 protein. The table lists 550,000 to 700,000 distinct CDR3 sequences, about 16% of them singletons, with 9.5% to 15% in the top ten. This CDR3 region has 15 residues. CDR1 and CDR2 from the germline V gene are DFQATT and SNEGSKA (reference sequence). J lost 6 bases, V lost 7 bases, and 13 bases had no gene match. The time point here: newly diagnosed GD, antithyroid drugs for less than 3 months. The TCR library was prepared using RNA isolated from PBMCs. The patients included were those that came from an endocrinology department in Xi'an, China. This entry comes from a study of regulatory T cells in long-lasting Graves disease. General study results and limits: TRBV28, TRBJ1-2 and TRBJ2-5 were favored in persistent disease.

This same sample was also part of a study on T cells in Graves' hyperthyroidism and ophthalmopathy. According to that study: In the first-round RT-PCR of the TCR CDR3, the HTBI primer set was used.

The sequencing here drew on peripheral blood mononuclear cells (PBMCs), taken at new diagnosis, from a patient treated with antithyroid drugs. The receptor's source is a man between 18 and 35 years old with Graves disease. The chain uses TRBV20-1 and TRBJ2-1; TRBD2 matches 9 bases. The CDR3 nucleotides are TGCAGTGGGGTTAGCGGGAGCCTCCCGAGCAATGAGCAGTTCTTC. This translates into CSGVSGSLPSNEQFF.